The T cell receptor (beta chain) under discussion was sequenced for a study of cytomegalovirus exposure and HLA in healthy donors. Vbeta (60) and Jbeta (13) primers were used in the PCR. Profiling relied on immunoSEQ multiplex PCR, and the TCRdb table lists in-frame clones only, not all of them. The sample holds about 220,000 clones, around 76% seen once. Looked up from germline, CDR1 is MNHNS and CDR2 is SASEGT. Trimming removed 2 bases at V and 9 bases at J, with 12 bases between. This CDR3 contains 13 residues. V gene TRBV6-1 combines with J gene TRBJ2-3; no reliable D call. The clonotype was recovered from a middle-aged woman in good health and CMV-seropositive. Sequenced sample: PBMCs. CDR3 in amino acids: CASSEWWSQTQYF. CDR3 DNA sequence: TGTGCCAGCAGTGAATGGTGGTCCCAGACGCAGTATTTT.